This T cell receptor (beta chain) stems from a study of post-analysis software for immune sequencing data. Findings and caveats of the study: TRBV segments more frequent in patients than in controls numbered a few and included TRBV5-6, TRBV5-1 and TRBV20-1.

The CDR3 runs to 16 residues. Germline CDR1 LGHDT, CDR2 YNNKEL (reference sequence). Trimming left V 0 bases short and J 7 bases short, with 18 bases between. The library was made from cDNA and included unique molecular identifiers. TCRdb reprocessed the PCR reads via MiXCR and lists one record per CDR3 protein. The sample records some 700,000 distinct CDR3 sequences, 55% to 70% being singletons. The sample holds a few counts of this clonotype. Its cognate antigen is unknown. The chain links TRBV3-1 to TRBJ1-2; D ambiguous. The sequenced sample consisted of blood. The TCR originated in a girl aged 2-15 years with multiple sclerosis. The CDR3 DNA is TGTGCCAGCAGCCAAGATTTGGAATCCGGAAGGTTTGGCTACACCTTC. This gives the protein CASSQDLESGRFGYTF.